The 10 T cell receptor beta chains below were found in one sample sequenced in a study of T cell changes during pregnancy in multiple sclerosis. Data came from immunoSEQ multiplex PCR; TCRdb stores just in-frame clones and leaves some out. The top ten clones hold 5.5% of a sample with about 50,000 clones, 90% to 95% of them seen once. Specimen: CD8+ T cells from peripheral blood mononuclear cells, collected before pregnancy. The receptors were sampled from a female donor with multiple sclerosis, enrolled in a pregnancy study.

The chain joins TRBV5-6 to TRBJ2-7, with 12 bases aligning to TRBD2. The V gene's germline CDR1 is SGHDT and CDR2 YYEEEE. The V gene end was trimmed by 2 bases and the J gene end by 7 bases; junction bases not matched to a gene: 4. The length of the CDR3 is 14 residues. CDR3 coding DNA: TGTGCCAGCAGCTTTGGCGGACTAGCGGGAGAGCAGTACTTC. Translated, it gives CASSFGGLAGEQYF.

This chain links TRBV7-9 with TRBJ2-1, with 12 nucleotides matching TRBD2. Germline V gives CDR1 SEHNR, CDR2 FQNEAQ (reference sequence). The CDR3 is made up of 13 amino acids. The V and J ends lost 5 bases and 12 bases, in that order; junction bases with no gene match: 5. CDR3 region: CASSRTSGTGQFF. The DNA for the CDR3 is TGTGCCAGCAGCCGGACTAGCGGGACGGGGCAGTTCTTC.

The chain combines TRBV7-8 with TRBJ2-3, with 10 bases that match TRBD2. Trimming took 1 base from V and 2 from J; bases not matched to a gene: 6. The germline V gene encodes CDR1 SGHVS and CDR2 FQNEAQ. CDR3 size: 17 residues. The CDR3 region is CASSLGTSGYYTDTQYF. The CDR3 DNA sequence: TGTGCCAGCAGCTTAGGGACTAGCGGTTATTACACAGATACGCAGTATTTT.

The chain joins TRBV11-2 to TRBJ2-2, with 13 bases that match TRBD2. The CDR3 consists of 19 residues. Losses at the gene ends were 5 bases for V and 2 bases for J; bases not matched to a gene: 11. Germline CDR1 and CDR2: SGHAT and FQNNGV. The CDR3 DNA is TGTGCCAGCAGCGGAGGACTAGCGGGAGAAAGGAAAAACACCGGGGAGCTGTTTTTT. Translation gives CASSGGLAGERKNTGELFF.

V and J are TRBV7-8 and TRBJ1-4; a possible D gene is TRBD1 (6 bases). Trimming removed 7 bases from V and 3 bases from J, with 12 bases in between. Looked up from germline, CDR1 is SGHVS and CDR2 is FQNEAQ. The CDR3 is 14 amino acids. Here the CDR3 reads CASTAGVANEKLFF. CDR3 DNA sequence: TGTGCCAGCACCGCAGGGGTAGCTAATGAAAAACTGTTTTTT.

This chain connects TRBV28 to TRBJ2-7, with TRBD2 as a possible D gene (6 bases). Germline lookup yields CDR1 MDHEN and CDR2 SYDVKM. The CDR3 is 13 amino acids. V gave up 6 bases and J gave up 4 bases, with 13 bases separating them. The CDR3 sequence is CASSRGTVYEQYF. The CDR3 region has the DNA TGTGCCAGCAGCCGGGGGACCGTATACGAGCAGTACTTC.

This sequence joins TRBV13 and TRBJ2-1; 8 nucleotides agree with TRBD1. After removal of 5 bases from V and 8 bases from J, the junction contained 8 bases not matched to a gene. The CDR3 contains 14 residues. Germline V gene data show CDR1 as PRHDT and CDR2 as FYEKMQ (reference sequence). CDR3 coding DNA: TGTGCCAGCAGCCCTCCCCTCAGGGGGCATGAGCAGTTCTTC. Translation: CASSPPLRGHEQFF.

V gene TRBV27 combines with J gene TRBJ2-2, with D possibly TRBD2 on 6 matching bases. Trimming stripped 1 base from V and 1 base from J, with 10 bases between. CDR1 and CDR2 from the germline V gene are MNHEY and SMNVEV (reference sequence). The CDR3 totals 16 residues. CDR3 in amino acids: CASSLWGELNTGELFF. The CDR3 nucleotides read TGTGCCAGCAGTTTATGGGGGGAGCTGAACACCGGGGAGCTGTTTTTT.

This clone was seen more than once but under ten times. The rearrangement links TRBV11-3 to TRBJ2-1, with D possibly being TRBD2 (5 bases). Trimming took off 4 bases at V and 12 bases at J, with 19 bases between the two ends. The CDR3 length is 14 residues. Germline-derived CDR1 and CDR2 are SGHNT and YENEEA. The CDR3 DNA reads as TGTGCCAGCAGCTCGTTCGACTACCCGGCTGCGCAGTTCTTC. This codes for CASSSFDYPAAQFF.

J is TRBJ1-1 and V is TRBV4-2; 9 bases match TRBD1. CDR3 size: 13 residues. V lost 8 bases and J lost 4; bases outside the gene matches: 5. CDR1 and CDR2 (germline): LGHNA, YNFKEQ. The DNA of the CDR3 is TGTGCCAGCTCCGGACAGGGGAGCACTGAAGCTTTCTTT. Translating gives CASSGQGSTEAFF.